This TCR beta chain was identified in a study of OX40 agonist ivuxolimab in advanced cancers. Some clones are missing from TCRdb's copy, which holds only in-frame ones; the method was immunoSEQ multiplex PCR. The data hold some 65,000 clones, with around 90% observed a single time. This TCR was recovered from an adult with an advanced solid tumor such as melanoma, head and neck, liver or kidney cancer. Sequencing was performed on CD4+ or CD8+ T cells sorted from blood, taken in a trial of the OX40 agonist ivuxolimab.

The CDR3: CASSLGLLSEQYF. The CDR3 region has the DNA TGTGCCAGCAGCTTGGGACTCCTGAGCGAGCAGTACTTC. The V call is TRBV7-2, the J call TRBJ2-7, with D perhaps TRBD2 (6 bases). V lost 3 bases to trimming and J lost 6 bases, with 12 bases between them. Germline loops: CDR1 SGHTA, CDR2 FQGNSA. The CDR3 is 13 amino acids.